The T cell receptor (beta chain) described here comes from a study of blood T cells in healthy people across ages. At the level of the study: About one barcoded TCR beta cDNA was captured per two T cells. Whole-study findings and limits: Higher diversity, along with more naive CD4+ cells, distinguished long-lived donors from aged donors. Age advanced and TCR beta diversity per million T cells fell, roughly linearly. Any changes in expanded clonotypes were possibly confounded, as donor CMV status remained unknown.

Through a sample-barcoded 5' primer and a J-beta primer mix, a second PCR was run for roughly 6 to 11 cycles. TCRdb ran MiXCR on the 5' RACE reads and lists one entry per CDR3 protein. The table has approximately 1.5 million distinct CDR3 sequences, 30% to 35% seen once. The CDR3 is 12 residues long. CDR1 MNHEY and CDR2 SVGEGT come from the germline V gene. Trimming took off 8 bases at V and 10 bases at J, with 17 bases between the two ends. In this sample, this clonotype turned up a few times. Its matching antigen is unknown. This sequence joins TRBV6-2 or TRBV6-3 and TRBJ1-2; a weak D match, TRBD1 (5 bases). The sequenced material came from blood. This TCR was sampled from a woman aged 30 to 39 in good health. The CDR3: CASGDPLIDYTF. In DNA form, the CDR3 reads TGTGCCAGCGGGGACCCACTTATTGACTACACCTTC.